These 19 T cell receptor beta chains originate from one sample sequenced in a study of blood T cell repertoires in COVID-19. Generated by immunoSEQ multiplex PCR, the TCRdb table keeps only in-frame clones and is missing some. This sample has 210,000 or so clones; around 92% occur once, and the top ten carry around 1.2%. The sample consisted of peripheral blood. All receptors derive from a man aged 25 to 45 with acute or convalescent COVID-19.

V and J are TRBV6-5 and TRBJ1-2; no definite D call. Germline CDR1 and CDR2: MNHEY and SVGAGI. The CDR3 runs 14 residues. V was cut by 7 bases and J by 4 bases, with 16 bases left in between. The CDR3 here is CASTLGSAPYGYTF. CDR3 nucleotide sequence: TGTGCCAGCACCCTCGGGTCAGCCCCCTATGGCTACACCTTC.

This chain links TRBV3-1 (or the pseudogene TRBV3-2) with TRBJ2-1; D gene unclear. CDR1 and CDR2 from the germline V gene are LGHDT and YNNKEL (reference sequence). CDR3 length equals 13 residues. V dropped 3 bases and J dropped 7 bases, with 10 bases sitting between them. The CDR3 here is CASSHRFLNEQFF. The CDR3 nucleotides are TGTGCCAGCAGCCACCGTTTCCTGAATGAGCAGTTCTTC.

The chain carries TRBV11-3 and TRBJ1-2; possibly TRBD1 for D (5 bases). Per the germline V gene, CDR1 is SGHNT and CDR2 is YENEEA. The CDR3 consists of 13 residues. Trimming pared 4 bases from V and 8 bases from J, leaving 14 bases between. CDR3 protein: CASSYTGDWGYTF. CDR3 coding DNA: TGTGCCAGCAGCTATACAGGAGATTGGGGCTACACCTTC.

The chain links TRBV29-1 to TRBJ2-5; 11 bases map to TRBD2. V trimming: 5 bases; J trimming: 3 bases; junction bases outside the gene matches: 2. CDR1 is SQVTM and CDR2 is ANQGSEA in the germline V gene. The CDR3 length is 13 residues. The DNA of the CDR3 is TGCAGCGTTCCGACTAGCGGGAAAGAGACCCAGTACTTC. Protein product: CSVPTSGKETQYF.

The chain uses TRBV19 and TRBJ2-3; possible D gene TRBD2, 6 bases. Germline CDR1 and CDR2: LNHDA and SQIVND (reference sequence). There are 17 residues in the CDR3. V was clipped by 6 bases and J by 5 bases, with 24 bases between them. The CDR3 coding sequence is TGTGCCAGTAGGAGGTCCTCTCGTGGGGGGAAGGGAGATACGCAGTATTTT. Its translation is CASRRSSRGGKGDTQYF.

The chain has TRBV15 and TRBJ2-6; tentative D call: TRBD1 (5 bases). Germline V lookup: CDR1 LNHNV, CDR2 YYDKDF (reference sequence). The CDR3 spans 21 residues. V lost 0 bases and J lost 2, with 23 bases in between. The CDR3, as DNA: TGTGCCACCAGCAGAGATGTAGGCAGGGTTACCCAGGCACCTGGGGCCAACGTCCTGACTTTC. It translates to CATSRDVGRVTQAPGANVLTF.

The chain uses TRBV30 and TRBJ1-4; no reliable D call. Germline V gene sequence: CDR1 GTSNPN, CDR2 SVGIG (reference sequence). The CDR3 spans 15 residues. Trimming removed 0 bases at V and 0 bases at J, with 8 bases between. This CDR3 reads CAWSVGQATNEKLFF. CDR3 DNA: TGTGCCTGGAGTGTGGGTCAGGCAACTAATGAAAAACTGTTTTTT.

The V call is TRBV4-1, the J call TRBJ1-4; D call uncertain. V dropped 4 bases and J dropped 5 bases, with 14 bases sitting between them. Germline V gene lookup returns CDR1 MGHRA and CDR2 YSYEKL. CDR3 length: 15 amino acids. The CDR3 sequence: CASSLVVFRNEKLFF. The CDR3, as DNA: TGCGCCAGCAGCCTCGTAGTCTTTAGAAATGAAAAACTGTTTTTT.

The chain is built from TRBV10-3 and TRBJ1-3; 7 nucleotides agree with TRBD1. The germline CDR1 and CDR2 sequences are ENHRY and SYGVKD. V lost 10 bases and J lost 0; bases outside the gene matches: 6. CDR3 size: 14 residues. The DNA for the CDR3 is TGTGCCACCGGGGACAGCGTCTCTGGAAACACCATATATTTT. Amino acid sequence: CATGDSVSGNTIYF.

The rearrangement links TRBV5-1 to TRBJ1-2; TRBD1 agrees at 9 bases. This CDR3 is 15 amino acids long. V shed 4 bases and J 0 bases; nucleotides not matched to a gene: 4. Germline CDR1 and CDR2: SGHRS and YFSETQ. The CDR3 protein is CASSVGTGPNYGYTF. CDR3 nucleotide sequence: TGCGCCAGCAGCGTCGGGACAGGGCCTAACTATGGCTACACCTTC.

The chain has TRBV7-2 and TRBJ2-1; no clear D. This CDR3 has 11 amino acids. The V gene lost 5 bases and the J gene lost 7 bases, with 6 bases spanning the gap. CDR1 SGHTA and CDR2 FQGNSA come from the germline V gene. CDR3 region: CASSEFNEQFF. In DNA, the CDR3 is TGTGCCAGCAGCGAGTTTAATGAGCAGTTCTTC.

The J gene is TRBJ2-5, the V gene TRBV30; D ambiguous. V was shortened by 2 bases and J by 5 bases, with 9 bases between the two germline ends. The CDR3 runs 12 residues. The germline V gene encodes CDR1 GTSNPN and CDR2 SVGIG (reference sequence). CDR3 sequence (DNA): TGTGCCTGGAGTCTCTCCGGGGAGACCCAGTACTTC. It encodes CAWSLSGETQYF.

A remark on this clone: Distinct nucleotide sequences in the sample also encode this CDR3. The chain couples TRBV3-1 (or the pseudogene TRBV3-2) to TRBJ1-1, with 9 bases identical to TRBD1. J gave up 2 bases and V 6 bases, and 7 bases lay outside the gene matches. CDR1 is LGHDT, CDR2 YNNKEL, per germline (reference sequence). The CDR3 spans 15 residues. The CDR3 DNA reads TGTGCCAGCAGTCGTTGGGGACAGGGCAACACTGAAGCTTTCTTT. This translates into CASSRWGQGNTEAFF.

The gene calls are TRBV10-3 and TRBJ2-7; 11 positions match TRBD1. Germline CDR1 reads ENHRY; CDR2 reads SYGVKD. The CDR3 extends over 14 amino acids. V lost 8 bases and J lost 3; bases outside the gene matches: 6. The CDR3 loop reads CAIGKGTGGYEQYF. As DNA, the CDR3 is TGTGCCATCGGGAAGGGGACAGGGGGCTACGAGCAGTACTTC.

The chain joins TRBV4-1 to TRBJ2-1, with unresolved D. With 2 bases removed from V and 2 bases from J, the gap between germline ends came to 10 bases. The CDR3 totals 15 residues. From germline, CDR1 is MGHRA and CDR2 YSYEKL. CDR3 in amino acids: CASSQYSSPYNEQFF. CDR3 nucleotides: TGCGCCAGCAGCCAATATAGCAGCCCCTACAATGAGCAGTTCTTC.

The chain combines TRBV4-1 with TRBJ2-5; a weak D match, TRBD1 (6 bases). The CDR3 has 15 amino acids. V lost 3 bases and J lost 4, with 15 bases in between. Per germline, CDR1 MGHRA and CDR2 YSYEKL. The CDR3 is CASSQGRGTIETQYF. CDR3 nucleotides: TGCGCCAGCAGCCAGGGCAGGGGCACCATAGAGACCCAGTACTTC.

This clone showed up just a few times. V and J are TRBV19 and TRBJ2-1, with D possibly TRBD2 on 5 matching bases. CDR1 is LNHDA, CDR2 SQIVND, per germline (reference sequence). This CDR3 is built from 15 residues. Between the trimmed V and J ends, which lost 0 bases and 9 bases, there was a span of 15 bases. CDR3 sequence reads: CASSIDSRGSGEQFF. CDR3 nucleotides: TGTGCCAGTAGTATAGATTCTCGAGGGTCTGGTGAGCAGTTCTTC.

The chain carries TRBV7-6 and TRBJ1-4, with 10 bases matching TRBD1. The germline gives CDR1 SGHVS, CDR2 FNYEAQ. J lost 10 bases, V lost 5 bases, and 7 bases had no gene match. CDR3 length: 14 residues. Here the CDR3 reads CASSAGQGLGKLFF. CDR3 nucleotides: TGTGCCAGCAGCGCGGGACAGGGGCTTGGAAAACTGTTTTTT.

This chain uses TRBV7-9 with TRBJ1-1, with 7 positions matching TRBD1. After removal of 4 bases from V and 3 bases from J, the junction contained 2 bases not matched to a gene. In germline, CDR1 is SEHNR, CDR2 FQNEAQ (reference sequence). This CDR3 is built from 13 residues. The CDR3 DNA reads as TGTGCCAGCAGCTCAGGGGGGTACACTGAAGCTTTCTTT. This translates into CASSSGGYTEAFF.